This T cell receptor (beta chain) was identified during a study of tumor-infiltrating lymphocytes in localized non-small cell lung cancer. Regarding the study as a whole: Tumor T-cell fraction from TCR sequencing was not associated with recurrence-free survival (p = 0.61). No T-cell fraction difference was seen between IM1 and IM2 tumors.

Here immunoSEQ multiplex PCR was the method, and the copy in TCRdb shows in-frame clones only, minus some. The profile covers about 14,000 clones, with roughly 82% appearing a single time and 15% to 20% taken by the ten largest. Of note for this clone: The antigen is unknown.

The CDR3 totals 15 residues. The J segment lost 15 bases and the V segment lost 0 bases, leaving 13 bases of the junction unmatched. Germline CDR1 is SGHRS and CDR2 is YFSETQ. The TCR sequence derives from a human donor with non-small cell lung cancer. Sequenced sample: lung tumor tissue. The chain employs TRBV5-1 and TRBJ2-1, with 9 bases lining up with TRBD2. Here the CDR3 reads CASSLVLAGSWSAFF. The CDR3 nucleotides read TGCGCCAGCAGCTTGGTGCTAGCGGGGTCCTGGTCGGCGTTCTTC.